The rows below give T cell receptor beta chains drawn from one sample of a study of cytomegalovirus exposure and HLA in healthy donors. Here immunoSEQ multiplex PCR was the method, and the copy in TCRdb shows in-frame clones only, minus some. The table includes around 110,000 clones, around 75% detected once. Sequencing was done on a sample of PBMCs. These receptors were taken from a male donor in good health and CMV-seropositive. Each CDR3 is given with its conserved first and last residue. The D gene is left open where the match is weak. Clone size, where shown, is once, few, many, or a class for clones that have expanded.

v_gene,abundance,j_gene,d_gene,CDR3aa,CDR3nt
TRBV9,.,TRBJ2-7,.,CASSVDSTYEQYF,TGTGCCAGCAGCGTCGACAGCACCTACGAGCAGTACTTC
TRBV5-1,.,TRBJ1-1,TRBD1,CASSLDGQGNTEAFF,TGCGCCAGCAGCTTGGATGGACAGGGCAACACTGAAGCTTTCTTT
TRBV7-8,.,TRBJ2-1,TRBD2,CASSLSSAGDEQFF,TGTGCCAGCAGCCTATCCTCAGCGGGGGATGAGCAGTTCTTC
TRBV4-1,.,TRBJ2-3,TRBD2,CASSQSSGGGTDTQYF,TGCGCCAGCAGCCAATCTAGCGGGGGTGGGACAGATACGCAGTATTTT
TRBV5-1,.,TRBJ2-2,TRBD2,CASSYLTSGARELFF,TGCGCCAGCAGCTACCTGACTAGCGGGGCCCGGGAGCTGTTTTTT
TRBV10-3,.,TRBJ1-3,.,CAITETGNRNTIYF,TGTGCCATCACCGAAACAGGGAATAGAAACACCATATATTTT
TRBV5-6,.,TRBJ2-2,.,CASSLRGWGAGELFF,TGTGCCAGCAGCTTACGCGGATGGGGGGCCGGGGAGCTGTTTTTT
TRBV7-2,once,TRBJ2-7,.,CASSLSPQTRNEQYF,TGTGCCAGCAGCTTAAGCCCCCAGACTAGGAACGAGCAGTACTTC
TRBV7-6,.,TRBJ2-7,TRBD1,CASSGVQGTYEQYF,TGTGCCAGCAGCGGAGTACAGGGGACCTACGAGCAGTACTTC
TRBV6-4,medium-sized,TRBJ2-2,.,CASSAQDTGELFF,TGTGCCAGCAGTGCTCAGGACACCGGGGAGCTGTTTTTT
TRBV29-1,.,TRBJ1-2,TRBD1,CSVSGQGAEGYTF,TGCAGCGTTTCGGGACAGGGGGCCGAAGGCTACACCTTC
TRBV10-3,.,TRBJ1-5,.,CAISESPTQGSYGNQPQHF,TGTGCCATCAGTGAGTCCCCCACGCAGGGAAGCTATGGCAATCAGCCCCAGCATTTT
TRBV4-2,.,TRBJ1-4,TRBD1,CASSLKGSTGAAEKLFF,TGTGCCAGCAGCCTCAAGGGGTCGACAGGGGCGGCTGAAAAACTGTTTTTT
TRBV9,.,TRBJ1-1,TRBD1,CASSVGDRGQGAFF,TGTGCCAGCAGCGTAGGGGACAGGGGGCAGGGAGCTTTCTTT
TRBV6-1,.,TRBJ2-2,TRBD1,CASSQGHRGKNTGELFF,TGTGCCAGCAGTCAAGGCCACAGGGGCAAGAACACCGGGGAGCTGTTTTTT
TRBV4-2,.,TRBJ1-2,.,CASSLGGGGLDYGYTF,TGTGCCAGCAGCCTGGGAGGGGGGGGGCTTGACTATGGCTACACCTTC
TRBV6-6,.,TRBJ2-1,TRBD2,CASSYGRGGWEQFF,TGTGCCAGCAGTTACGGGCGGGGGGGCTGGGAGCAGTTCTTC